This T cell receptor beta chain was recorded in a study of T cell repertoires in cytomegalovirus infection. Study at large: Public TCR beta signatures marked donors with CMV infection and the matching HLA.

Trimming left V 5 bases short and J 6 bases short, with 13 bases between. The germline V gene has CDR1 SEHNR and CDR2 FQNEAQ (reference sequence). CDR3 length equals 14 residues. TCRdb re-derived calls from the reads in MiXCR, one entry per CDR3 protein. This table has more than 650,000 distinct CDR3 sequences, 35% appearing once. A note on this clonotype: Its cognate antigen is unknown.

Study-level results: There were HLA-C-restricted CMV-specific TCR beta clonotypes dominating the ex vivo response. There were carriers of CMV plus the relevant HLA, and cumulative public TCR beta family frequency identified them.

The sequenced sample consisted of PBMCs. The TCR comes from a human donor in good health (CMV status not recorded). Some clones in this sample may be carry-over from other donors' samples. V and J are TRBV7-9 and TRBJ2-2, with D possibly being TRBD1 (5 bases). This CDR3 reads CASSIGASPGELFF. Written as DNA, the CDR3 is TGTGCCAGCAGCATAGGGGCTAGTCCCGGGGAGCTGTTTTTT.